This T cell receptor (beta chain) was retrieved from a study of molecular identifiers for immune sequencing clone quantification. The CDR3 has 14 residues. The germline V gene encodes CDR1 MNHEY and CDR2 SMNVEV (reference sequence). A remark on this clonotype: A much larger clone differs by one base, so this may be a read error.

From the PCR reads, TCRdb called clonotypes with MiXCR, one entry per CDR3 protein. The data show a few hundred thousand distinct CDR3 sequences, around 23% seen once. This rearrangement joins TRBV27 to TRBJ2-3, with D perhaps TRBD2 (6 bases). The sequenced material came from naive CD8+ T cells from blood, with Jurkat cell RNA spiked in. Sample subset: FACS-sorted CD8+CD4-CCR7+CD45RA+ naive T cells. This receptor was identified in a human donor in good health. Some libraries in this study had Jurkat cell RNA spiked in. As DNA, the CDR3 is TGTGCCAGCAGATCCGGTACTAGCACAGATACGCAGAATTTT. It codes for CASRSGTSTDTQNF.